The rows below give T cell receptor beta chains drawn from one sample of a study of T cells in localized non-small cell lung cancer. This table comes from immunoSEQ multiplex PCR, and its TCRdb copy is limited to in-frame clones, with some not included. The sample holds over 10,000 clones; roughly 28% are singletons and the top ten take 7.2%. The sequences come from lung tumor tissue, collected before any cancer treatment. Source of these receptors: a female donor older than 55 with stage I lung adenocarcinoma. Each CDR3 is given with its conserved first and last residue. The D gene is left open where the match is weak. Expanded clones get a size class; other rows say once, few or many, or leave the size out.

d_call,v_call,clone_size,j_call,cdr3_aa,cdr3_nt
.,TRBV11-3,many,TRBJ1-6,CASSSTAAGDSPLHF,TGTGCCAGCAGCTCGACCGCGGCGGGGGATTCACCCCTCCACTTT
TRBD1,TRBV19,.,TRBJ2-7,CASSHSQGALGRQYF,TGTGCCAGTAGTCACTCTCAGGGGGCTCTTGGGCGGCAGTACTTC
TRBD1,TRBV13,few,TRBJ2-7,CASSFRDRPYEQYF,TGTGCCAGCAGCTTCCGGGACAGACCCTACGAGCAGTACTTC
TRBD2,TRBV11-3,.,TRBJ2-3,CASSASGGFTDTQYF,TGTGCCAGCAGCGCTAGCGGGGGCTTCACAGATACGCAGTATTTT
.,TRBV29-1,few,TRBJ1-1,CSVANRADTEAFF,TGCAGCGTAGCTAACAGGGCCGACACTGAAGCTTTCTTT
TRBD1,TRBV6-8,few,TRBJ2-7,CASSRQGKYEQYF,TGTGCCAGCAGTAGACAGGGGAAGTACGAGCAGTACTTC
.,TRBV7-7,few,TRBJ1-4,CASSLSGVGGEKLFF,TGTGCCAGCAGCCTATCAGGGGTAGGGGGAGAAAAACTGTTTTTT
.,TRBV12-5,.,TRBJ2-3,CASEKRGTDTQYF,TGTGCTAGTGAGAAAAGGGGCACAGATACGCAGTATTTT
TRBD1,TRBV11-3,.,TRBJ1-4,CASSSPRGGDNEKLFF,TGTGCCAGCAGCTCACCCAGGGGGGGCGATAATGAAAAACTGTTTTTT
.,TRBV29-1,.,TRBJ1-1,CSVEVAAIGPEAFF,TGCAGCGTTGAAGTAGCGGCAATCGGCCCTGAAGCTTTCTTT
.,TRBV9,.,TRBJ2-1,CASSVGQSGGSSRSEQFF,TGTGCCAGCAGCGTAGGGCAATCAGGCGGATCCTCGAGGAGTGAGCAGTTCTTC
TRBD2,TRBV11-3,few,TRBJ2-1,CASSLKAGGSYNEQFF,TGTGCCAGCAGCTTAAAAGCGGGGGGCTCCTACAATGAGCAGTTCTTC